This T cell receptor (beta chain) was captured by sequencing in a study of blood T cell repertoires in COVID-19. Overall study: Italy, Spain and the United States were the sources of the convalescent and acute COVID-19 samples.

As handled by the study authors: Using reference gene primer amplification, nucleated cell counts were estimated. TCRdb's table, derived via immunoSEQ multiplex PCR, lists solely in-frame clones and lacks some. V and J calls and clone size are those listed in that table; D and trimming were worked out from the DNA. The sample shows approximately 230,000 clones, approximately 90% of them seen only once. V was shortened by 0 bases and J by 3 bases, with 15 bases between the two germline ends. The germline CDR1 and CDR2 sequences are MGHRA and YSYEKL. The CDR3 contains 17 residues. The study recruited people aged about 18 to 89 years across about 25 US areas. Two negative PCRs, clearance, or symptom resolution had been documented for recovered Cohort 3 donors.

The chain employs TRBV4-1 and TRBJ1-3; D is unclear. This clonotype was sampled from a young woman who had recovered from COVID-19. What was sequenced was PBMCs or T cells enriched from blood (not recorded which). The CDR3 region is CASSQDPGSFNGNTIYF. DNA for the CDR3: TGCGCCAGCAGCCAAGATCCGGGGTCGTTTAATGGAAACACCATATATTTT.